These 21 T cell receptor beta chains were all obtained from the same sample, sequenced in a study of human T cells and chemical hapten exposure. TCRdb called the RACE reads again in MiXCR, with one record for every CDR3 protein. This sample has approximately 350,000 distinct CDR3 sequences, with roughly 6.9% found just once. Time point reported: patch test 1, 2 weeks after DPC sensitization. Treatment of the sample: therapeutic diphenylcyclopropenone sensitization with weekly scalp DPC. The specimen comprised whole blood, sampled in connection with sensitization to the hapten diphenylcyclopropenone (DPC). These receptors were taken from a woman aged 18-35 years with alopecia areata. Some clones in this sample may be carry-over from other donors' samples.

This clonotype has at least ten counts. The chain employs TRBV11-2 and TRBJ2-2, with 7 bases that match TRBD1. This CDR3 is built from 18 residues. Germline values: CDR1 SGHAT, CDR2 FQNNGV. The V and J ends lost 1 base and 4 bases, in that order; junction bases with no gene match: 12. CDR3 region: CASSLVDGRQGPTGELFF. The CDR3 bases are TGTGCCAGCAGCTTAGTAGATGGAAGACAGGGTCCCACCGGGGAGCTGTTTTTT.

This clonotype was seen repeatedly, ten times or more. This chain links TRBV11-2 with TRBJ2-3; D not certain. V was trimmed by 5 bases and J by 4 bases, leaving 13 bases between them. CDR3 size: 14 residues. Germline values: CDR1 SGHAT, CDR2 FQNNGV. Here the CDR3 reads CASSPSLSADTQYF. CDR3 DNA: TGTGCCAGCAGCCCGTCCCTTTCGGCAGATACGCAGTATTTT.

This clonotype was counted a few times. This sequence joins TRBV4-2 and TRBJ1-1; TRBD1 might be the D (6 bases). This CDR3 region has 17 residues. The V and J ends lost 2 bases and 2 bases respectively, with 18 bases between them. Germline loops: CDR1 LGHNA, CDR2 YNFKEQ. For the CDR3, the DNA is TGTGCCAGCAGCCAAACAGGGTTCAATGGGGAAAACACTGAAGCTTTCTTT. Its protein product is CASSQTGFNGENTEAFF.

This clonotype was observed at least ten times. Written as DNA, the CDR3 is TGTGCCATCAGTGAGTCAGGGGGCCAATGGACAGATACGCAGTATTTT. Translation: CAISESGGQWTDTQYF. The J gene is TRBJ2-3, the V gene TRBV10-3; TRBD1 agrees at 7 bases. V gave up 0 bases and J gave up 3 bases; unmatched junction bases: 6. CDR1 is ENHRY, CDR2 SYGVKD, per germline. CDR3 length: 16 amino acids.

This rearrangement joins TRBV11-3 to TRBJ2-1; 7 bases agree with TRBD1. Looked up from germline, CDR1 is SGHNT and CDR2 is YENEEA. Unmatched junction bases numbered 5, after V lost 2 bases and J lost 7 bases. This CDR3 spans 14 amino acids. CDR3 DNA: TGTGCCAGCAGCTTATCGACAGGGCCGAATGAGCAGTTCTTC. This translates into CASSLSTGPNEQFF.

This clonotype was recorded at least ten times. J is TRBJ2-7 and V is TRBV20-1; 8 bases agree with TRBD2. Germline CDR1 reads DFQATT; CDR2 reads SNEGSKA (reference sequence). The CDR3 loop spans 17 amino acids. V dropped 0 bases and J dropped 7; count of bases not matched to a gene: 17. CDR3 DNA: TGCAGTGCTAGAGAATTAACACAGCGGGGGCCCCATGGGGAGCAGTACTTC. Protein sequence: CSARELTQRGPHGEQYF.

CDR3 residues: CASRISKAGVNSPLHF. The CDR3 region has the DNA TGTGCCAGCAGGATTTCTAAGGCAGGGGTGAATTCACCCCTCCACTTT. V usage is TRBV28 and J usage is TRBJ1-6, with TRBD1 as a possible D gene (6 bases). The germline V and J ends were trimmed by 6 bases and 7 bases, with 19 bases remaining between them. This CDR3 region has 16 residues. Germline V gene data show CDR1 as MDHEN and CDR2 as SYDVKM.

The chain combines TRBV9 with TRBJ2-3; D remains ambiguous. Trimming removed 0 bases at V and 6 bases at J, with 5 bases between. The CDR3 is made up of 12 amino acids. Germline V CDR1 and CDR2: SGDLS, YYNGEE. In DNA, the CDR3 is TGTGCCAGCAGCGTAGATTTTGATACGCAGTATTTT. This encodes CASSVDFDTQYF.

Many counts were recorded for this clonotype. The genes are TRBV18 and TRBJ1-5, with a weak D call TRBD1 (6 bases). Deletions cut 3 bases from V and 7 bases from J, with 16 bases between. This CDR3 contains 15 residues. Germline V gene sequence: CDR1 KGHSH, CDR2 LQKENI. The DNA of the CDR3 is TGTGCCAGCTCACCGGACGGTAACAGGGCACAGCCCCAGCATTTT. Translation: CASSPDGNRAQPQHF.

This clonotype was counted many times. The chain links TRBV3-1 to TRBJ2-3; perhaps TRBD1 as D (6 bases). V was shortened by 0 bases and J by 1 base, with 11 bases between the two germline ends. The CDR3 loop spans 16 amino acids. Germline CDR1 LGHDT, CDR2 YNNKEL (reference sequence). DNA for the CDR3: TGTGCCAGCAGCCAAGAGGGGGCAGTTGGCACAGATACGCAGTATTTT. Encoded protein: CASSQEGAVGTDTQYF.

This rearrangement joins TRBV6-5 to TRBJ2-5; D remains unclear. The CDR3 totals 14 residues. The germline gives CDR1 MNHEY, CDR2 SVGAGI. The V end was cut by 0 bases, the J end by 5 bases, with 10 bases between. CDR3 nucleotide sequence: TGTGCCAGCAGTTACTCGAAGAGCCTGGAGACCCAGTACTTC. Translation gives CASSYSKSLETQYF.

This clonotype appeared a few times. The CDR3 nucleotides are TGCAGCGCCGTGTGGGGATGGACTGAAGCTTTCTTT. Its protein is CSAVWGWTEAFF. The rearrangement joins TRBV29-1 to TRBJ1-1; D is unclear. The CDR3 has 12 amino acids. Germline loops: CDR1 SQVTM, CDR2 ANQGSEA. Trimming cost V 7 bases and J 5 bases, with 14 bases left between them.

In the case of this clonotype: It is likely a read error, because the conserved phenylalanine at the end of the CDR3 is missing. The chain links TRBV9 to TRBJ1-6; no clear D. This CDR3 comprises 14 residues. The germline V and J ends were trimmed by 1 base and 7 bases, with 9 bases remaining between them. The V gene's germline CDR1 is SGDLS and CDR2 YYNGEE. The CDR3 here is CASSVTIGNSPLHL. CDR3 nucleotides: TGTGCCAGCAGCGTAACCATAGGGAATTCACCCCTCCACCTT.

The CDR3 region is CASSLGLMPSGPDTQYF. The CDR3 DNA reads TGCGCCAGCAGCTTGGGGTTGATGCCTAGCGGCCCAGATACGCAGTATTTT. The chain links TRBV5-1 to TRBJ2-3, with TRBD2 identical over 7 bases. With 0 bases clipped from V and 4 bases from J, the junction kept 11 bases outside the gene matches. Germline CDR1 SGHRS, CDR2 YFSETQ. The CDR3 runs 17 residues.

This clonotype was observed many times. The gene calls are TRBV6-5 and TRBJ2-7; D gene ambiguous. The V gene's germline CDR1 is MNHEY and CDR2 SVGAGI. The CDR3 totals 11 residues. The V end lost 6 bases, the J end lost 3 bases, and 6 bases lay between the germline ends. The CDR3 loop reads CASRALYEQYF. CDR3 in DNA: TGTGCCAGCAGGGCCCTCTACGAGCAGTACTTC.

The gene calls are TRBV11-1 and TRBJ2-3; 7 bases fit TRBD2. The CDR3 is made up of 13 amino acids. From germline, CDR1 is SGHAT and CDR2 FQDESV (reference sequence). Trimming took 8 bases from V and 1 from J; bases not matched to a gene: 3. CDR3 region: CASVLAGTDTQYF. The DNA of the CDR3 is TGTGCCAGCGTCCTAGCGGGCACAGATACGCAGTATTTT.

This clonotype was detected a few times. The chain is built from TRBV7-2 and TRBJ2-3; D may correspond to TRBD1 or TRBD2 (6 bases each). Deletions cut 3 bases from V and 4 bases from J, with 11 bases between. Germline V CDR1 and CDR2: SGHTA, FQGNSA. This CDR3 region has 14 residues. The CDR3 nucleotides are TGTGCCAGCAGCTTGGACGGGGGCTCAGATACGCAGTATTTT. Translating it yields CASSLDGGSDTQYF.

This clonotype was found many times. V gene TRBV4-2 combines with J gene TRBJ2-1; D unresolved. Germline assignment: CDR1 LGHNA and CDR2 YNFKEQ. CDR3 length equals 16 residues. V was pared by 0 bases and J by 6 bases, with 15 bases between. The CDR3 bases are TGTGCCAGCAGCCAAGATTACGCATCTCCGGCCAATGAGCAGTTCTTC. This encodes CASSQDYASPANEQFF.

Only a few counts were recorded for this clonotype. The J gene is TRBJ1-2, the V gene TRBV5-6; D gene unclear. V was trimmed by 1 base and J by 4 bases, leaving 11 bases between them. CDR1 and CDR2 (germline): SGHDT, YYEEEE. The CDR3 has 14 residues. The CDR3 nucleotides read TGTGCCAGCAGCTTGTTTCGAGGCTCCTATGGCTACACCTTC. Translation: CASSLFRGSYGYTF.

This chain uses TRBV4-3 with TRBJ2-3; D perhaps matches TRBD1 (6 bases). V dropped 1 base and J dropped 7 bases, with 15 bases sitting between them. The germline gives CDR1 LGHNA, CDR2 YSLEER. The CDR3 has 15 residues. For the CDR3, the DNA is TGCGCCAGCAGCCAAGCCTTCTCTGGACAGTATACGCAGTATTTT. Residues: CASSQAFSGQYTQYF.

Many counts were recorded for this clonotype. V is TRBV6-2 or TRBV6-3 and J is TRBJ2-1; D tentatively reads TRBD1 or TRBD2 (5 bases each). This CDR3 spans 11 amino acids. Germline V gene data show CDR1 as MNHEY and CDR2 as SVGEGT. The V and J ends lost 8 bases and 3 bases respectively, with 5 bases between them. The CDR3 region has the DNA TGTGCCAGCGGGGGCTACAATGAGCAGTTCTTC. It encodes CASGGYNEQFF.